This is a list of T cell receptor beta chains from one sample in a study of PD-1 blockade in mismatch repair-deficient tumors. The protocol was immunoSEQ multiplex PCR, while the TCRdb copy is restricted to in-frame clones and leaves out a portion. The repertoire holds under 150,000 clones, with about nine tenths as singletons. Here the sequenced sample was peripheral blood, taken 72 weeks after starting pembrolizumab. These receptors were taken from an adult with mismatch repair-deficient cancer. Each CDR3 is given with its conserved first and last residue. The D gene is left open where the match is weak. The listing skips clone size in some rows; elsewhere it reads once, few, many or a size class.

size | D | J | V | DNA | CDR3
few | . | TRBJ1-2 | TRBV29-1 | TGCAGCGTTGTCGGGGCGCGGGGCTACACCTTC | CSVVGARGYTF
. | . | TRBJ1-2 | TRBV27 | TGTGCCAGCAGTTTATCCCCCGGGGCCGGGGATGGCTACACCTTC | CASSLSPGAGDGYTF
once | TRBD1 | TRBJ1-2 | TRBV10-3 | TGTGCCATCAGTGAGAGGGACAGGGACTATGGCTACACCTTC | CAISERDRDYGYTF
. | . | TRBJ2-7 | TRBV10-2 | TGCGCCAGCAGTGAGAGGCACTCGTTCTACGAGCAGTACTTC | CASSERHSFYEQYF
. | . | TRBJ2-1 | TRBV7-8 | TGTGCCAGCAGCTTAGAGCCAATCCCCGAGCAGTTCTTC | CASSLEPIPEQFF
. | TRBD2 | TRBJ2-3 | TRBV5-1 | TGCGCCAGCAGCCCCCGATTGGTGAGCGGGAGCGTCACAGATACGCAGTATTTT | CASSPRLVSGSVTDTQYF
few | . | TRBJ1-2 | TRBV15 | TGTGCCACCAGCAGGGGAGGAACTAACTATGGCTACACCTTC | CATSRGGTNYGYTF
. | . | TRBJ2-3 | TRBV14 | TGTGCCAGCAGCCATAGGCGTAGAGCTCTCACAGATACGCAGTATTTT | CASSHRRRALTDTQYF
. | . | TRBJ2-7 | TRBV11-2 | TGTGCCAGCAGCTTAGAGATTGCCAGCTCCTACGAGCAGTACTTC | CASSLEIASSYEQYF
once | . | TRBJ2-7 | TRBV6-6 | TGTGCCAGCAGTTCCACCTGGAGGGGGGACTCCTACGAGCAGTACTTC | CASSSTWRGDSYEQYF